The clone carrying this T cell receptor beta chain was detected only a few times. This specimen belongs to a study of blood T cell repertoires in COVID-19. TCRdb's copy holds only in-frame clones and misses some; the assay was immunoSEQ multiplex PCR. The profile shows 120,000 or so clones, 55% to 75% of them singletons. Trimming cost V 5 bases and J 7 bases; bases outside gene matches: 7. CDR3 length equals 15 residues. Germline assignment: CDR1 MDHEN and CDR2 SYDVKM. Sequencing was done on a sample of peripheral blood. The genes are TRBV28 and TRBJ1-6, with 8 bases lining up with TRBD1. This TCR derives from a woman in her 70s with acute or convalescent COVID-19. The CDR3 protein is CASSRQQGVNSPLHF. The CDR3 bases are TGTGCCAGCAGTCGACAACAGGGGGTGAATTCACCCCTCCACTTT. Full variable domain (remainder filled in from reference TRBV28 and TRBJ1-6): DVKVTQSSRYLVKRTGEKVFLECVQDMDHENMFWYRQDPGLGLRLIYFSYDVKMKEKGDIPEGYSVSREKKERFSLILESASTNQTSMYLCASSRQQGVNSPLHFGNGTRLTVT.